One and the same sample provided the 19 T cell receptor beta chains below, sequenced in a study of CD8+ T cells in alopecia areata. Extraction and reverse transcription of RNA yielded cDNA as the sequencing template. Clones were sequenced by immunoSEQ multiplex PCR, and TCRdb holds only the in-frame ones, with some missing. The sample lists over 90,000 clones, 55% occurring once. Sequenced material: CD4+ T cells sorted from blood. The origin of the receptors is a human donor in good health.

The V call is TRBV29-1, the J call TRBJ2-7, with a weak D call TRBD1 (7 bases). With 5 bases removed from V and 0 bases from J, the gap between germline ends came to 11 bases. This CDR3 has 13 amino acids. Germline V gene lookup returns CDR1 SQVTM and CDR2 ANQGSEA. CDR3: CSVRQGGSYEQYF. The CDR3 region has the DNA TGCAGCGTTCGGCAGGGGGGCTCCTACGAGCAGTACTTC.

This chain joins TRBV25-1 and TRBJ1-5; perhaps TRBD1 as D (6 bases). V was clipped by 5 bases and J by 5 bases, with 10 bases between them. This CDR3 is built from 13 residues. Germline V gives CDR1 MGHDK, CDR2 SYGVNS. The CDR3 protein is CASSSTGHQPQHF. The CDR3 coding sequence is TGTGCCAGCAGTTCCACAGGGCATCAGCCCCAGCATTTT.

The chain is built from TRBV5-6 and TRBJ2-7, with D perhaps matching TRBD1 or TRBD2 (5 bases each). CDR3 size: 16 residues. Germline CDR1 reads SGHDT; CDR2 reads YYEEEE. V shed 1 base and J shed 4 bases, with 18 bases lying between them. The CDR3 DNA sequence: TGTGCCAGCAGCTTGTTTCGGGGCAGCGCGGCTTACGAGCAGTACTTC. Translation gives CASSLFRGSAAYEQYF.

This chain joins TRBV19 and TRBJ1-5, with 10 bases lining up with TRBD1. This CDR3 spans 16 amino acids. V trimming: 3 bases; J trimming: 5 bases; junction bases outside the gene matches: 7. In germline, CDR1 is LNHDA, CDR2 SQIVND (reference sequence). Here the CDR3 reads CASSIGGGQGYQPQHF. The CDR3 nucleotides read TGTGCCAGTAGTATCGGCGGGGGACAGGGGTATCAGCCCCAGCATTTT. The variable domain in full, with the rest retrieved from reference TRBV19 and TRBJ1-5, is DGGITQSPKYLFRKEGQNVTLSCEQNLNHDAMYWYRQDPGQGLRLIYYSQIVNDFQKGDIAEGYSVSREKKESFPLTVTSAQKNPTAFYLCASSIGGGQGYQPQHFGDGTRLSIL.

This rearrangement joins TRBV4-3 to TRBJ2-3; no clear D. The CDR3 loop spans 16 amino acids. With 0 bases removed from V and 0 bases from J, the gap between germline ends came to 10 bases. CDR1 is LGHNA, CDR2 YSLEER, per germline. CDR3 coding DNA: TGCGCCAGCAGCCAAGATCAAGGGCCCAGCACAGATACGCAGTATTTT. Its protein product is CASSQDQGPSTDTQYF.

The rearrangement links TRBV29-1 to TRBJ2-7; TRBD1 agrees at 9 bases. Germline values: CDR1 SQVTM, CDR2 ANQGSEA. The junction had 0 bases not matched to a gene; V was cut back by 1 base and J by 2 bases. This CDR3 is built from 13 residues. This CDR3 reads CSVEGQGAYEQYF. CDR3 DNA sequence: TGCAGCGTTGAAGGACAGGGGGCCTACGAGCAGTACTTC.

This clone was picked up one time. This chain uses TRBV6-5 with TRBJ1-5; tentative D call: TRBD1 (5 bases). V lost 6 bases to trimming and J lost 2 bases, with 8 bases between them. The germline V gene encodes CDR1 MNHEY and CDR2 SVGAGI. The CDR3 has 13 residues. In DNA form, the CDR3 reads TGTGCCAGCAGGGGCAGGGGCAATCAGCCCCAGCATTTT. Residues: CASRGRGNQPQHF.

This clone was observed once. The chain is built from TRBV2 and TRBJ2-5, with D perhaps TRBD2 (5 bases). The V and J ends lost 4 bases and 5 bases respectively, with 11 bases between them. The CDR3 sequence is 13 residues long. CDR1 SNHLY and CDR2 FYNNEI come from the germline V gene. The DNA for the CDR3 is TGTGCCAGCAGTGGAATAGCGTACGAGACCCAGTACTTC. Translated: CASSGIAYETQYF.

The V call is TRBV7-2, the J call TRBJ2-5; D gene unclear. The germline V and J ends were trimmed by 7 bases and 2 bases, with 5 bases remaining between them. The CDR3 runs 11 residues. Germline V CDR1 and CDR2: SGHTA, FQGNSA. CDR3 nucleotide sequence: TGTGCCAGCACCCGACAAGAGACCCAGTACTTC. Translated: CASTRQETQYF.

The V call is TRBV4-2, the J call TRBJ1-1; TRBD1 matches at 12 bases. Germline trimming cut 3 bases from V and 8 bases from J; bases unmatched to any gene: 4. Germline V gene data show CDR1 as LGHNA and CDR2 as YNFKEQ. This CDR3 comprises 14 residues. The CDR3 reads CASSHPGQGAEAFF. The DNA of the CDR3 is TGTGCCAGCAGCCATCCGGGACAGGGGGCCGAAGCTTTCTTT.

This chain joins TRBV2 and TRBJ1-1; no definite D call. From germline, CDR1 is SNHLY and CDR2 FYNNEI. This CDR3 contains 14 residues. The germline V and J ends were trimmed by 7 bases and 3 bases, with 15 bases remaining between them. In DNA form, the CDR3 reads TGTGCCAGCACCCCAACGGGGTTTGACACTGAAGCTTTCTTT. Encoded protein: CASTPTGFDTEAFF.

The count of this clone is one. The J gene is TRBJ1-2, the V gene TRBV27; tentatively, D is TRBD1 (6 bases). Germline V CDR1 and CDR2: MNHEY, SMNVEV (reference sequence). Trimming pared 5 bases from V and 8 bases from J, leaving 21 bases between. There are 15 residues in the CDR3. CDR3 sequence: CASSPATGRRIGYTF. CDR3 in DNA: TGTGCCAGCAGTCCAGCGACAGGACGGCGGATCGGCTACACCTTC.

V usage is TRBV29-1 and J usage is TRBJ2-5, with 9 nucleotides matching TRBD1. The CDR3 runs 17 residues. Germline CDR1 SQVTM, CDR2 ANQGSEA. Germline trimming cut 7 bases from V and 7 bases from J; bases unmatched to any gene: 22. The CDR3 nucleotides are TGCAGCGCCGCCATCCCCGGGACAGGGTCCATCCGGGGGACCCAGTACTTC. Amino acid sequence: CSAAIPGTGSIRGTQYF.

This chain connects TRBV2 to TRBJ2-5; weak D call: TRBD2 (7 bases). V was trimmed by 8 bases and J by 5 bases, leaving 9 bases between them. The CDR3 is made up of 11 amino acids. Germline lookup yields CDR1 SNHLY and CDR2 FYNNEI. The CDR3 here is CASGGAETQYF. CDR3 DNA: TGTGCCAGCGGGGGGGCTGAGACCCAGTACTTC.

V and J are TRBV29-1 and TRBJ2-4; D perhaps matches TRBD1 (6 bases). The CDR3 has 13 amino acids. In germline, CDR1 is SQVTM, CDR2 ANQGSEA. Trimming removed 5 bases from V and 9 bases from J, with 17 bases in between. In DNA form, the CDR3 reads TGCAGCGTTCGCGACAGGTCAGAGGGCATTCAGTACTTC. Translated, it gives CSVRDRSEGIQYF.

J is TRBJ2-3 and V is TRBV25-1, with TRBD2 identical over 10 bases. V dropped 4 bases and J dropped 2; count of bases not matched to a gene: 3. The CDR3 spans 15 residues. Germline CDR1 MGHDK, CDR2 SYGVNS. DNA for the CDR3: TGTGCCAGCAGTGTAGCGGGGGGCCCCACAGATACGCAGTATTTT. As protein: CASSVAGGPTDTQYF. Complete variable domain (other parts from reference TRBV25-1 and TRBJ2-3): EADIYQTPRYLVIGTGKKITLECSQTMGHDKMYWYQQDPGMELHLIHYSYGVNSTEKGDLSSESTVSRIRTEHFPLTLESARPSHTSQYLCASSVAGGPTDTQYFGPGTRLTVL.

The rearrangement links TRBV25-1 to TRBJ2-6, with TRBD1 as a possible D gene (6 bases). CDR3 length: 17 amino acids. Trimming stripped 4 bases from V and 0 bases from J, with 13 bases between. CDR1 is MGHDK and CDR2 is SYGVNS in the germline V gene. This CDR3 is CASSGAPDSSGANVLTF. In DNA, the CDR3 is TGTGCCAGCAGTGGGGCTCCGGACAGCTCTGGGGCCAACGTCCTGACTTTC.

This rearrangement joins TRBV29-1 to TRBJ1-6, with D unclear. Trimming pared 5 bases from V and 4 bases from J, leaving 9 bases between. CDR1 and CDR2 from the germline V gene are SQVTM and ANQGSEA. The CDR3 is 13 amino acids. CDR3 loop: CSVQTEYNSPLHF. CDR3 nucleotides: TGCAGCGTTCAAACGGAATATAATTCACCCCTCCACTTT.

The chain joins TRBV27 to TRBJ1-6; D ambiguous. There are 13 residues in the CDR3. Trimming removed 5 bases at V and 7 bases at J, with 9 bases between. Germline loops: CDR1 MNHEY, CDR2 SMNVEV (reference sequence). CDR3 nucleotide sequence: TGTGCCAGCAGTCCCCGGTCCAATTCACCCCTCCACTTT. It encodes CASSPRSNSPLHF.